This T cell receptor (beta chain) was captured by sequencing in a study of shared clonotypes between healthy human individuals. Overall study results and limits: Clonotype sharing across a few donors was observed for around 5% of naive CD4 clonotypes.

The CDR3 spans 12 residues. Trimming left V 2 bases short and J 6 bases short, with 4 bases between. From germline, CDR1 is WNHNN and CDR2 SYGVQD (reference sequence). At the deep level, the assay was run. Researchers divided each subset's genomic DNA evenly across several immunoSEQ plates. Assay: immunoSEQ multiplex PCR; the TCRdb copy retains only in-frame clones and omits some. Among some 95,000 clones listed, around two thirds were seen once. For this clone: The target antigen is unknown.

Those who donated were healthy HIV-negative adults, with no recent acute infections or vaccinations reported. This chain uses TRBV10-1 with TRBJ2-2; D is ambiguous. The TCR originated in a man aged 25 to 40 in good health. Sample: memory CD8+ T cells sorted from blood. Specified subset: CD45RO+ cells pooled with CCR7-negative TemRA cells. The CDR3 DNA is TGCGCCAGCAGTGAGGTTTCCGGGGAGCTGTTTTTT. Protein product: CASSEVSGELFF.